This TCR beta chain appears in the sequencing data of a study of shared clonotypes between healthy human individuals. Study conclusions and caveats: A limitation of the genetic and exposure-history diversity represented arose from few donors.

Genomic DNA (from each subset) was split evenly across several immunoSEQ plates. Original processing methods: As immunoSEQ supplied junction-only sequences (without quality scores), filtering differed. Only in-frame clones appear in the TCRdb table, and some are missing; sequencing was by immunoSEQ multiplex PCR. The V and J calls and clone size were taken over from that table, and D and trimming were inferred from the DNA. The table has fewer than 650,000 clones, around 80% seen once. Trimming removed 4 bases at V and 7 bases at J, with 17 bases between. Germline V gene sequence: CDR1 MGHRA, CDR2 YSYEKL. The CDR3 is 14 residues long. A note on this clone: What it binds is unknown.

The sequence derives from a woman between 40 and 55 years old in good health. Some clones in this sample may be carry-over from other donors' samples. Material: PBMCs. V and J are TRBV4-1 and TRBJ2-7; D is perhaps TRBD1 (6 bases). The chain's CDR3 is CASSLYVQGWEQYF. Here the CDR3 DNA reads TGCGCCAGCAGCCTATACGTCCAGGGGTGGGAGCAGTACTTC.